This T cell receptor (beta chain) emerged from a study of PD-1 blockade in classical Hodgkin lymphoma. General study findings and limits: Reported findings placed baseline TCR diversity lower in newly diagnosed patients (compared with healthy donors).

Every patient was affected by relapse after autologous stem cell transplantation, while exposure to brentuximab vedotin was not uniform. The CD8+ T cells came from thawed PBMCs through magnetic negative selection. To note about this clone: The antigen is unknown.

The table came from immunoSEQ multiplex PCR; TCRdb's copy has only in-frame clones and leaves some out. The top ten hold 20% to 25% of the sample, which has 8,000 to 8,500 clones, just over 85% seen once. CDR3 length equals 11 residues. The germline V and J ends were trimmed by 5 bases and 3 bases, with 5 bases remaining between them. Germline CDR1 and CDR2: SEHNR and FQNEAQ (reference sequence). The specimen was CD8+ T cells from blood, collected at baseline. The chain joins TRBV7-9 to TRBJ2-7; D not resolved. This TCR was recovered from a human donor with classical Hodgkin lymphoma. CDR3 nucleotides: TGTGCCAGCAGCGAAAACTACGAGCAGTACTTC. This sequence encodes CASSENYEQYF. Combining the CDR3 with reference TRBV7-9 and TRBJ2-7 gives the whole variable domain DTGVSQNPRHKITKRGQNVTFRCDPISEHNRLYWYRQTLGQGPEFLTYFQNEAQLEKSRLLSDRFSAERPKGSFSTLEIQRTEQGDSAMYLCASSENYEQYFGPGTRLTVT.